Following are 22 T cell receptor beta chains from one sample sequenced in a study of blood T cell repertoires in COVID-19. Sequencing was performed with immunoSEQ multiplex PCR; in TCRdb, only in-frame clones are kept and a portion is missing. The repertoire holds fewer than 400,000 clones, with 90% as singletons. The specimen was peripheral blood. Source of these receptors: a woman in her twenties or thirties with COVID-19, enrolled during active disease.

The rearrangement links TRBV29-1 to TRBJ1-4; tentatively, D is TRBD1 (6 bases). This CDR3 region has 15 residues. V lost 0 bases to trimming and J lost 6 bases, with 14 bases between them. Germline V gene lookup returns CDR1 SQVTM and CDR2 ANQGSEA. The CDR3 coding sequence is TGCAGCGTTGAAGATCCCGGGCCAGGGGATGAAAAACTGTTTTTT. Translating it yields CSVEDPGPGDEKLFF. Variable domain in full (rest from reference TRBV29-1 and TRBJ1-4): SAVISQKPSRDICQRGTSLTIQCQVDSQVTMMFWYRQQPGQSLTLIATANQGSEATYESGFVIDKFPISRPNLTFSTLTVSNMSPEDSSIYLCSVEDPGPGDEKLFFGSGTQLSVL.

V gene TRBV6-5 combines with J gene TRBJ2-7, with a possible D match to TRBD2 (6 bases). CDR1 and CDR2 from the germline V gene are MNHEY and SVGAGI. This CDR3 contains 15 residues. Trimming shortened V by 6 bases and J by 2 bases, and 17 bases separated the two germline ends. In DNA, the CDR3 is TGTGCCAGCAGGCAGGCTAGCGACCGAACCTACGAGCAGTACTTC. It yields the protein CASRQASDRTYEQYF.

The CDR3 spells CASSLGLAGSTDTQYF. The CDR3 region has the DNA TGTGCCAGCAGCCTGGGACTAGCGGGAAGCACAGATACGCAGTATTTT. The genes are TRBV5-4 and TRBJ2-3; 13 positions match TRBD2. Germline loops: CDR1 SGHNT, CDR2 YYREEE (reference sequence). V dropped 4 bases and J dropped 0; count of bases not matched to a gene: 2. This CDR3 is built from 16 residues.

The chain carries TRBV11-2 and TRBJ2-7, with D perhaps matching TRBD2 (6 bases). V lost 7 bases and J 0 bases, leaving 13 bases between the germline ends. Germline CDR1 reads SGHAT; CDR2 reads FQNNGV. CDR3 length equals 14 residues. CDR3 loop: CASTGGTSSYEQYF. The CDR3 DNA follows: TGTGCCAGCACTGGGGGGACGAGCTCCTACGAGCAGTACTTC.

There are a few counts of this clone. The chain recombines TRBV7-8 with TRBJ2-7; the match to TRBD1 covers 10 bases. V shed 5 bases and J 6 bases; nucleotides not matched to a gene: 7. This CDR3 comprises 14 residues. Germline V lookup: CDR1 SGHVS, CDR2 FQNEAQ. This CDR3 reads CASSMGQGLAEQYF. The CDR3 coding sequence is TGTGCCAGCAGCATGGGACAGGGGTTAGCCGAGCAGTACTTC.

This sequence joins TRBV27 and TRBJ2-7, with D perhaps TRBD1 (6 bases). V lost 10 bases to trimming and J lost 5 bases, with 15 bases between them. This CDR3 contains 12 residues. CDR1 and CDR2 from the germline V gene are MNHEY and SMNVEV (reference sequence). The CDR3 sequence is CATGQPSDEQYF. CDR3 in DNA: TGTGCCACCGGACAGCCTTCGGACGAGCAGTACTTC.

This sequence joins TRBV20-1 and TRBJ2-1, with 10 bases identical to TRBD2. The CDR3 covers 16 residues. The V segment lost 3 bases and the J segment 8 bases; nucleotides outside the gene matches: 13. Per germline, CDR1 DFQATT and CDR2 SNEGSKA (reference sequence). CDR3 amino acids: CSASSPSGRSNDEQFF. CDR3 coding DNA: TGCAGTGCTAGTTCGCCTAGCGGGAGATCGAACGATGAGCAGTTCTTC.

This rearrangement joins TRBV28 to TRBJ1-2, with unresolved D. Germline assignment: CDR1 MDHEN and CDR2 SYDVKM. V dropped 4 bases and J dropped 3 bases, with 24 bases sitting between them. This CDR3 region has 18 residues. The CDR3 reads CASSSHENIWATHYGYTF. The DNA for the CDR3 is TGTGCCAGCAGTTCCCACGAAAACATATGGGCCACTCACTATGGCTACACCTTC.

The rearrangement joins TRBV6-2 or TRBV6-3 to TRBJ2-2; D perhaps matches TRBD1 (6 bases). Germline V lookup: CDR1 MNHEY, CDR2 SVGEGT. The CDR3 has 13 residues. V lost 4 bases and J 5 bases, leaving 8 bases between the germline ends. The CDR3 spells CASSSTGTGELFF. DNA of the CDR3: TGTGCCAGCAGTTCCACAGGGACCGGGGAGCTGTTTTTT.

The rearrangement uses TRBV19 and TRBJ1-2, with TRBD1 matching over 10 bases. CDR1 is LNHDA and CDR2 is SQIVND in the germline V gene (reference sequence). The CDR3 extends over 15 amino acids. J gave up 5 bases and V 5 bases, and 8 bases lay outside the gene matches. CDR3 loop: CASSRRDRGGYGYTF. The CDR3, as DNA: TGTGCCAGTAGTCGCCGGGACAGGGGAGGATATGGCTACACCTTC.

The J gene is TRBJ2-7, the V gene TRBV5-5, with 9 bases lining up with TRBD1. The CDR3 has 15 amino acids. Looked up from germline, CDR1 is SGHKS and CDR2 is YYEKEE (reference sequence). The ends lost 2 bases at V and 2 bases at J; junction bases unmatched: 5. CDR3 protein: CASSFGTGRPYEQYF. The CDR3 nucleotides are TGTGCCAGCAGCTTCGGGACAGGGAGACCCTACGAGCAGTACTTC.

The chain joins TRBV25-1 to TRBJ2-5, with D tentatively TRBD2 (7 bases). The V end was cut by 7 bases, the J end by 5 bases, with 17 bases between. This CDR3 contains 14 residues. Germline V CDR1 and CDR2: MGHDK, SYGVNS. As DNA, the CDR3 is TGTGCCAGCAAACAGGGAGGGGAGCCCGAGACCCAGTACTTC. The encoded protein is CASKQGGEPETQYF.

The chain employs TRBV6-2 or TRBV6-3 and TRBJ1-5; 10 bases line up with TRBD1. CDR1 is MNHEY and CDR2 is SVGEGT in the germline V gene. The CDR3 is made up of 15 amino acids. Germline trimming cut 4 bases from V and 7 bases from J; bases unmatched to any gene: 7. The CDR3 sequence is CASSWPGQGSQPQHF. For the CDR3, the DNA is TGTGCCAGCAGTTGGCCGGGACAGGGGTCCCAGCCCCAGCATTTT.

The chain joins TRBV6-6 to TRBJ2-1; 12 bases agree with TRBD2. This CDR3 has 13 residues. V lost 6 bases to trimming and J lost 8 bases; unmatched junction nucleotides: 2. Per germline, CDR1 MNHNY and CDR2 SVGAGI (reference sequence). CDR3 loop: CASRRLAGDEQFF. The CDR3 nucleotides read TGTGCCAGCAGAAGACTAGCGGGAGATGAGCAGTTCTTC.

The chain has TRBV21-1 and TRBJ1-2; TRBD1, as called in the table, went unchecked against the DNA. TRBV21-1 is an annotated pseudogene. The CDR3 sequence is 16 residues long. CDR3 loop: CASSKGRWTGGYGYTF. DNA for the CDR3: TGTGCCAGCAGCAAAGGGAGGTGGACAGGGGGGTATGGCTACACCTTC.

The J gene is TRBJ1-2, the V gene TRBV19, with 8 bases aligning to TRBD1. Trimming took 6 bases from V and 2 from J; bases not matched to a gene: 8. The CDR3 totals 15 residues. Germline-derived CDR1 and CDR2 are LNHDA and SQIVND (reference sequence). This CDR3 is CASSPTGASNYGYTF. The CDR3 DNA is TGTGCCAGTAGCCCGACAGGGGCATCGAACTATGGCTACACCTTC. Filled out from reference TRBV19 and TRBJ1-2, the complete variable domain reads DGGITQSPKYLFRKEGQNVTLSCEQNLNHDAMYWYRQDPGQGLRLIYYSQIVNDFQKGDIAEGYSVSREKKESFPLTVTSAQKNPTAFYLCASSPTGASNYGYTFGSGTRLTVV.

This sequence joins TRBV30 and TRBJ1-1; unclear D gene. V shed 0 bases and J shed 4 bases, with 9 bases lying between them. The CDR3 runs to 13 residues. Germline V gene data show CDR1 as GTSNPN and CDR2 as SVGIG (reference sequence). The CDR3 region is CAWSVAALTEAFF. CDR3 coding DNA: TGTGCCTGGAGTGTAGCGGCCCTCACTGAAGCTTTCTTT.

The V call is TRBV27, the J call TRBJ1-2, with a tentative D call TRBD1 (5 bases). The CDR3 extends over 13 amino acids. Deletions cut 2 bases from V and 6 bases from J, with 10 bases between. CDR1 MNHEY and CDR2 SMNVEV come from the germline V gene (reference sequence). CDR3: CASSLGSGDGYTF. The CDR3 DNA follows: TGTGCCAGCAGTTTAGGGTCGGGGGATGGCTACACCTTC.

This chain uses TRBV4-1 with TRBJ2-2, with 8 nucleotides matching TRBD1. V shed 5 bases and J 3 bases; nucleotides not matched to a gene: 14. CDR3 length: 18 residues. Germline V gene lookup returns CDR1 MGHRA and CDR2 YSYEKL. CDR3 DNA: TGCGCCAGCAGCTCAGGGACAGGCTTTACAATCGACACCGGGGAGCTGTTTTTT. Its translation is CASSSGTGFTIDTGELFF.

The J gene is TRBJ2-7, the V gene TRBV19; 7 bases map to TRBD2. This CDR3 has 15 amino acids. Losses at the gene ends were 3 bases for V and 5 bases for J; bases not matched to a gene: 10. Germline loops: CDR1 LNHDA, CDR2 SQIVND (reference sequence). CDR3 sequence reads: CASSIFAGATHEQYF. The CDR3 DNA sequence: TGTGCCAGTAGTATTTTTGCGGGAGCCACCCACGAGCAGTACTTC.

The CDR3 loop reads CASSPTTGTNYGYTF. The CDR3 DNA is TGTGCCAGTAGTCCCACGACAGGAACAAACTATGGCTACACCTTC. The chain employs TRBV19 and TRBJ1-2, with D possibly TRBD1 on 6 matching bases. Germline CDR1 is LNHDA and CDR2 is SQIVND (reference sequence). The CDR3 totals 15 residues. V dropped 5 bases and J dropped 2 bases, with 15 bases sitting between them. The variable domain in full, with the rest retrieved from reference TRBV19 and TRBJ1-2, is DGGITQSPKYLFRKEGQNVTLSCEQNLNHDAMYWYRQDPGQGLRLIYYSQIVNDFQKGDIAEGYSVSREKKESFPLTVTSAQKNPTAFYLCASSPTTGTNYGYTFGSGTRLTVV.

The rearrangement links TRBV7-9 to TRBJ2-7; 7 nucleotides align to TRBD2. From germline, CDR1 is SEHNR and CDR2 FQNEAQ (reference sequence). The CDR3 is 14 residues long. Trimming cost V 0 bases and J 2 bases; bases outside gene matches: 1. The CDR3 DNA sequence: TGTGCCAGCAGCTTAGCCAGCGGGGCCTACGAGCAGTACTTC. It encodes CASSLASGAYEQYF.